Listed here are 10 T cell receptor beta chains from one sample, sequenced in a study of T cell repertoires in cytomegalovirus infection. Their cognate antigens are unknown. Each CDR3 protein gets one entry after TCRdb re-called the reads with MiXCR. The sample lists some 900,000 distinct CDR3 sequences; roughly 33% were seen once. Sequenced material: cultured CD8+ T cells from PBMCs, taken from culture after CMV antigen stimulation. The source is a human donor in good health (CMV status not recorded). Some clones in this sample may be carry-over from other donors' samples.

The CDR3 protein is CASSYSLLAGDGEQFF. The DNA for the CDR3 is TGTGCCAGCAGTTACTCGTTACTAGCGGGGGATGGTGAGCAGTTCTTC. V usage is TRBV6-2 or TRBV6-3 and J usage is TRBJ2-1; 11 nucleotides align to TRBD2. Germline V gives CDR1 MNHEY, CDR2 SVGEGT. This CDR3 is 16 amino acids long. With V trimmed by 0 bases and J by 9 bases, 7 bases remained unmatched.

This clonotype appeared many times. The chain is built from TRBV7-9 and TRBJ2-7; D call uncertain. CDR3 length: 11 amino acids. CDR1 and CDR2 from the germline V gene are SEHNR and FQNEAQ (reference sequence). V lost 6 bases, J lost 3 bases, and 6 bases lay in between. The CDR3 region has the DNA TGTGCCAGCAGTCGCGACTACGAGCAGTACTTC. Translated, it gives CASSRDYEQYF.

This clonotype was seen a few times. The gene calls are TRBV27 and TRBJ1-1; 7 bases fit TRBD1. Germline V CDR1 and CDR2: MNHEY, SMNVEV (reference sequence). V was clipped by 8 bases and J by 6 bases; unmatched bases: 9. The CDR3 loop spans 13 amino acids. The CDR3 reads CASGRGQSAEAFF. The DNA for the CDR3 is TGTGCCAGCGGACGGGGACAGAGCGCTGAAGCTTTCTTT.

This chain joins TRBV6-1 and TRBJ1-1, with 7 bases aligning to TRBD1. The germline gives CDR1 MNHNS, CDR2 SASEGT. This CDR3 has 15 residues. V lost 6 bases, J lost 3 bases, and 10 bases stayed unmatched. CDR3 nucleotide sequence: TGTGCCAGCAGGAGATCAGGAACAGGGGACACTGAAGCTTTCTTT. Its translation: CASRRSGTGDTEAFF.

In this sample, this clonotype turned up a few times. This chain uses TRBV14 with TRBJ1-2; D is perhaps TRBD1 (6 bases). V shed 2 bases and J shed 10 bases, with 11 bases lying between them. The germline gives CDR1 SGHDN, CDR2 FVKESK. The CDR3 length is 12 residues. The CDR3 DNA follows: TGTGCCAGCAGCCAACTCGGACAGAACTACACCTTC. It translates to CASSQLGQNYTF. The complete variable domain, with remaining parts taken from reference TRBV14 and TRBJ1-2, reads EAGVTQFPSHSVIEKGQTVTLRCDPISGHDNLYWYRRVMGKEIKFLLHFVKESKQDESGMPNNRFLAERTGGTYSTLKVQPAELEDSGVYFCASSQLGQNYTFGSGTRLTVV.

This clonotype appeared a few times. The J gene is TRBJ1-2, the V gene TRBV29-1, with D tentatively TRBD1 (5 bases). V lost 0 bases and J lost 4, with 12 bases in between. The CDR3 is made up of 14 amino acids. Germline-derived CDR1 and CDR2 are SQVTM and ANQGSEA. CDR3 bases: TGCAGCGTTGAAGATTTGGGGGACTTCTATGGCTACACCTTC. Translation gives CSVEDLGDFYGYTF. Combining the CDR3 with reference TRBV29-1 and TRBJ1-2 gives the whole variable domain SAVISQKPSRDICQRGTSLTIQCQVDSQVTMMFWYRQQPGQSLTLIATANQGSEATYESGFVIDKFPISRPNLTFSTLTVSNMSPEDSSIYLCSVEDLGDFYGYTFGSGTRLTVV.

The V and J genes are TRBV6-2 or TRBV6-3 and TRBJ2-3, with 7 bases identical to TRBD1. This CDR3 contains 14 residues. Trimming at V came to 7 bases and at J to 3 bases, leaving 7 bases not matched to a gene. Germline V gene lookup returns CDR1 MNHEY and CDR2 SVGEGT. CDR3 DNA: TGTGCCAGCACCCCCGGGACAGCGACAGATACGCAGTATTTT. It codes for CASTPGTATDTQYF.

There are many counts of this clonotype. The chain combines TRBV7-9 with TRBJ2-7; the match to TRBD1 covers 9 bases. CDR1 is SEHNR, CDR2 FQNEAQ, per germline (reference sequence). This CDR3 region has 14 residues. After removal of 4 bases from V and 3 bases from J, the junction contained 4 bases not matched to a gene. The CDR3 DNA sequence: TGTGCCAGCAGCTCCCGGGACAGGGTCTACGAGCAGTACTTC. Translating it yields CASSSRDRVYEQYF.

This chain joins TRBV12-5 and TRBJ2-2; TRBD1 might be the D (6 bases). Looked up from germline, CDR1 is LGHNT and CDR2 is FRNRAP. This CDR3 comprises 18 residues. Trimming stripped 3 bases from V and 5 bases from J, with 22 bases between. CDR3: CASGFTLQGREPTGELFF. In nucleotides, the CDR3 is TGTGCTAGTGGTTTCACCCTACAGGGAAGGGAGCCTACCGGGGAGCTGTTTTTT.

This clonotype has only a few counts. The CDR3 DNA follows: TGTGCCACCAGCCCCCACGGGGGACCCGCTTATACGCAGTATTTT. The encoded protein is CATSPHGGPAYTQYF. The rearrangement uses TRBV15 and TRBJ2-3; D might be TRBD2 (6 bases). In germline, CDR1 is LNHNV, CDR2 YYDKDF (reference sequence). The V gene lost 5 bases and the J gene lost 7 bases, with 19 bases spanning the gap. The CDR3 length is 15 residues.